The clone carrying this T cell receptor (beta chain) was counted at least ten times. Its specificity is not known. The source of the sample is a study of T cells after yellow fever vaccination. Looking at the study overall: Fractions of low cell number were prepared using SMART-Seq v4 Ultra Low Input.

General study findings and limits: FACS-sorted repertoires could contain abundant clonotypes contaminating from the bulk population. Compared with primary, the secondary response was weaker and peaked at day 5, not 15.

TCRdb independently ran MiXCR on the 5' RACE reads; one entry per CDR3 protein. The profile shows about 68,000 distinct CDR3 sequences, around 7% of them singletons. The V gene's germline CDR1 is SNHLY and CDR2 FYNNEI. This CDR3 is 12 amino acids long. V lost 4 bases and J 2 bases, leaving 3 bases between the germline ends. The specimen was CD8+ T cells sorted from PBMCs, collected more than 40 days after the first yellow fever vaccination. The V and J genes are TRBV2 and TRBJ2-1; D not resolved. This receptor was identified in a man between 18 and 35 years old who received the YFV17D yellow fever vaccine. The CDR3 nucleotides read TGTGCCAGCAGTGGACCCTACAATGAGCAGTTCTTC. As protein: CASSGPYNEQFF.